This record covers a single TCR beta chain. The V segment lost 3 bases and the J segment 9 bases; nucleotides outside the gene matches: 8. The germline V gene has CDR1 LGHNA and CDR2 YSLEER. This CDR3 spans 17 amino acids. Profiling relied on immunoSEQ multiplex PCR, and the TCRdb table lists in-frame clones only, not all of them. This table holds about 300,000 clones, about 89% found once. These data are taken from a study of blood T cell repertoires in COVID-19. The chain combines TRBV4-3 with TRBJ2-1; the match to TRBD2 covers 16 bases. The sequenced sample was PBMCs or T cells enriched from blood (not recorded which). This receptor was obtained from a woman younger than 35 who had recovered from COVID-19. The CDR3 loop reads CASSHGTSGGAPFEQFF. The CDR3 DNA sequence: TGCGCCAGCAGCCATGGGACTAGCGGGGGGGCGCCGTTTGAGCAGTTCTTC.